This is a list of T cell receptor beta chains from one sample in a study of blood T cells in healthy people across ages. One entry per CDR3 protein results from TCRdb running MiXCR on the 5' RACE reads. This sample has about 800,000 distinct CDR3 sequences, with approximately 25% found just once. These data were also filed under a second study, of T cells of mothers and their children.

What was sequenced was blood. These receptors all come from a boy younger than 18 in good health. The CDR3 runs from the conserved cysteine through the conserved F or W.

>TRBV9|TRBJ2-7|20
CASSVDSIPYRQFRGYEQYF
>TRBV28|TRBJ1-6|15
CASSPSRGFNSPLHF
>TRBV4-1|TRBJ1-1|15
CASLAYKGGLTEAFF
>TRBV28|TRBJ2-3|17
CASSDRGQGSLTDTQYF
>TRBV7-2|TRBJ1-2|18
CASSLDSFGARGVYGYTF
>TRBV5-1|TRBJ1-4|15
CASRPTRDRDEKLFF
>TRBV6-4|TRBJ2-3|15
CASSDGFGSTDTQYF
>TRBV28|TRBJ1-1|13
CASTSGLSDEAFF
>TRBV7-2|.|16
CASRPQVLGVVGEQFF
>TRBV6-6|TRBJ1-1|13
CASSGQGILEAFF
>TRBV29-1|TRBJ2-7|12
CSAWTDSYEQYF
>TRBV7-8|TRBJ2-7|15
CASSLARTRNHEQYF
>TRBV24-1|TRBJ1-2|16
CATSDSGTGGLGGYTF
>TRBV6-2/TRBV6-3|TRBJ1-4|21
CASSYSFEAGLWLATNEKLSF
>TRBV11-2|TRBJ2-7|15
CASSLVVSGSYEQYF
>TRBV29-1|TRBJ1-2|11
CSVLQDYGYTF
>TRBV7-9|TRBJ1-1|16
CASSCDLWRGDPEAFF
>TRBV6-2/TRBV6-3|TRBJ1-1|13
CASSYHQGTEAFF
>TRBV12-3/TRBV12-4|TRBJ1-2|15
CASSLAPQGYYGYTF
>TRBV2|TRBJ2-3|15
CASSVVGSGGDTQYF
>TRBV12-3/TRBV12-4|TRBJ1-2|15
CASSLVPGALGGYTF
>TRBV20-1|TRBJ2-7|15
CSAPRAASGVYEQYF
>TRBV6-5|TRBJ2-1|18
CASSYSRPGTSGPNEQFF